The 23 T cell receptor beta chains given below trace back to one sample, sequenced in a study of tumor T cells in aggressive B-cell lymphoma. Assay used: immunoSEQ multiplex PCR; TCRdb lists only in-frame clones, some missing. The sample lists over 4,000 clones; 88% were seen once. The sequenced sample was tumor tissue. The receptors originated from an adult with diffuse large B cell lymphoma.

V usage is TRBV5-1 and J usage is TRBJ2-7, with a tentative D call TRBD1 (6 bases). The germline V gene encodes CDR1 SGHRS and CDR2 YFSETQ. CDR3 size: 12 residues. Trimming stripped 2 bases from V and 3 bases from J, with 6 bases between. CDR3 nucleotide sequence: TGCGCCAGCAGCTTACAGGGCTACGAGCAGTACTTC. Amino acids: CASSLQGYEQYF.

The chain recombines TRBV4-2 with TRBJ2-1, with a weak D call TRBD1 (5 bases). The V and J ends lost 4 bases and 6 bases respectively, with 16 bases between them. The CDR3 is 15 residues long. The germline gives CDR1 LGHNA, CDR2 YNFKEQ. CDR3 bases: TGTGCCAGCAGCCTGACCGGCTGGGGCTTCAATGAGCAGTTCTTC. This sequence encodes CASSLTGWGFNEQFF.

The chain combines TRBV19 with TRBJ1-6; 8 bases match TRBD1. The V gene's germline CDR1 is LNHDA and CDR2 SQIVND (reference sequence). The CDR3 has 14 amino acids. Trimming cost V 6 bases and J 9 bases; bases outside gene matches: 7. The CDR3, as DNA: TGTGCCAGTAGGGTGACAGGGGTGACTTCACCCCTCCACTTT. This gives the protein CASRVTGVTSPLHF.

This clone appeared once. This chain links TRBV9 with TRBJ1-3; 7 bases align to TRBD1. Germline V gene data show CDR1 as SGDLS and CDR2 as YYNGEE. After removal of 0 bases from V and 2 bases from J, the junction contained 2 bases not matched to a gene. This CDR3 region has 15 residues. CDR3: CASSVGTGAGNTIYF. The CDR3 DNA follows: TGTGCCAGCAGCGTAGGTACAGGGGCTGGAAACACCATATATTTT.

This chain joins TRBV5-1 and TRBJ2-2, with 7 nucleotides matching TRBD1. CDR1 and CDR2 from the germline V gene are SGHRS and YFSETQ. The CDR3 runs to 14 residues. The V and J ends lost 4 bases and 4 bases, in that order; junction bases with no gene match: 4. DNA for the CDR3: TGCGCCAGCAGCACCGGGACAGTCACCGGGGAGCTGTTTTTT. This translates into CASSTGTVTGELFF.

This chain links TRBV10-3 with TRBJ1-1; D is uncertain. Trimming removed 6 bases from V and 1 base from J, with 6 bases in between. The CDR3 spans 12 residues. Germline CDR1 ENHRY, CDR2 SYGVKD. CDR3 nucleotides: TGTGCCATCAGGGCCCCGAACACTGAAGCTTTCTTT. This translates into CAIRAPNTEAFF.

The V and J genes are TRBV5-1 and TRBJ1-1; 7 nucleotides agree with TRBD1. Germline V lookup: CDR1 SGHRS, CDR2 YFSETQ. Losses at the gene ends were 6 bases for V and 1 base for J; bases not matched to a gene: 6. The CDR3 runs to 14 residues. The CDR3 nucleotides are TGCGCCAGCATGCGGACAGGACGGAACACTGAAGCTTTCTTT. The encoded protein is CASMRTGRNTEAFF.

The J gene is TRBJ1-5, the V gene TRBV2; a weak D match, TRBD1 (5 bases). The CDR3 is made up of 15 amino acids. V gave up 7 bases and J gave up 2 bases, with 15 bases separating them. The germline V gene encodes CDR1 SNHLY and CDR2 FYNNEI. The CDR3 is CASTIARAGNQPQHF. CDR3 coding DNA: TGTGCCAGCACGATCGCCAGGGCTGGCAATCAGCCCCAGCATTTT.

A word on this clone: One end of the junction does not line up with germline, which may come from a read error. The rearrangement joins TRBV30 to TRBJ1-5; the D gene is possibly TRBD1 (6 bases). There are 15 residues in the CDR3. Per the germline V gene, CDR1 is GTSNPN and CDR2 is SVGIG (reference sequence). This CDR3 is CAWSDPRGGRQPQHF. The CDR3 DNA follows: TGTGCCTGGAGTGATCCAAGGGGGGGCCGACAGCCTCAGCATTTT.

The CDR3 reads CASSHQRQGGYNEQFF. CDR3 in DNA: TGCGCCAGCAGCCACCAAAGACAGGGAGGCTACAATGAGCAGTTCTTC. The chain employs TRBV4-3 and TRBJ2-1; TRBD1 is a possible D gene (7 bases). This CDR3 contains 16 residues. Germline V gene sequence: CDR1 LGHNA, CDR2 YSLEER. With 3 bases removed from V and 3 bases from J, the gap between germline ends came to 15 bases.

The V gene is TRBV10-3, the J gene TRBJ1-5; TRBD1 aligns across 8 bases. V shed 6 bases and J 2 bases; nucleotides not matched to a gene: 6. Germline assignment: CDR1 ENHRY and CDR2 SYGVKD. The length of the CDR3 is 15 residues. DNA for the CDR3: TGTGCCATCAGGCCAGGGGGCTCGGGCAATCAGCCCCAGCATTTT. This translates into CAIRPGGSGNQPQHF.

V and J are TRBV9 and TRBJ1-3, with D possibly TRBD1 on 6 matching bases. There are 15 residues in the CDR3. In germline, CDR1 is SGDLS, CDR2 YYNGEE. V was trimmed by 4 bases and J by 0 bases, leaving 11 bases between them. CDR3 amino acids: CASSPRQVSGNTIYF. Written as DNA, the CDR3 is TGTGCCAGCAGCCCACGACAGGTCTCTGGAAACACCATATATTTT.

V gene TRBV10-3 combines with J gene TRBJ2-2; 7 bases align to TRBD2. Germline trimming cut 0 bases from V and 1 base from J; bases unmatched to any gene: 2. This CDR3 comprises 16 residues. Germline loops: CDR1 ENHRY, CDR2 SYGVKD. The CDR3 protein is CAISESGGGNTGELFF. Here the CDR3 DNA reads TGTGCCATCAGTGAGTCAGGCGGGGGGAACACCGGGGAGCTGTTTTTT.

The chain links TRBV29-1 to TRBJ2-7, with 9 bases that match TRBD1. There are 13 residues in the CDR3. V shed 1 base and J 3 bases; nucleotides not matched to a gene: 1. Looked up from germline, CDR1 is SQVTM and CDR2 is ANQGSEA. CDR3 in amino acids: CSVEGQGGYEQYF. CDR3 sequence (DNA): TGCAGCGTTGAAGGACAGGGGGGCTACGAGCAGTACTTC.

A single count supports this clone. The CDR3 DNA is TGTGCCAGCAGCCCCCAAAACAGGGTTAATTTCTACGAGCAGTACTTC. Encoded protein: CASSPQNRVNFYEQYF. The chain joins TRBV11-3 to TRBJ2-7, with D perhaps TRBD1 (6 bases). This CDR3 is built from 16 residues. Trimming took 5 bases from V and 3 from J, leaving 20 bases between them. The germline CDR1 and CDR2 sequences are SGHNT and YENEEA.

This chain uses TRBV11-2 with TRBJ1-5; 8 bases are a match to TRBD1. CDR1 is SGHAT, CDR2 FQNNGV, per germline. The CDR3 is made up of 14 amino acids. After removal of 5 bases from V and 6 bases from J, the junction contained 6 bases not matched to a gene. CDR3 DNA sequence: TGTGCCAGCAGCCCAGGACAGGGCACTCAGCCCCAGCATTTT. Its translation: CASSPGQGTQPQHF. The full variable domain, its missing parts supplied by reference TRBV11-2 and TRBJ1-5, is EAGVAQSPRYKIIEKRQSVAFWCNPISGHATLYWYQQILGQGPKLLIQFQNNGVVDDSQLPKDRFSAERLKGVDSTLKIQPAKLEDSAVYLCASSPGQGTQPQHFGDGTRLSIL.

This chain connects TRBV7-8 to TRBJ2-7; 10 bases line up with TRBD1. V lost 1 base and J lost 3; bases outside the gene matches: 3. In germline, CDR1 is SGHVS, CDR2 FQNEAQ. The CDR3 is made up of 15 amino acids. The CDR3 here is CASSLEGQGNYEQYF. The CDR3 nucleotides read TGTGCCAGCAGCTTAGAGGGACAGGGGAACTACGAGCAGTACTTC.

This clone has just one count. The rearrangement uses TRBV5-6 and TRBJ1-6; 11 bases agree with TRBD1. The CDR3 sequence is 15 residues long. Looked up from germline, CDR1 is SGHDT and CDR2 is YYEEEE. V was clipped by 0 bases and J by 13 bases; unmatched bases: 6. The CDR3 reads CASSLGTGGASPLHF. The DNA of the CDR3 is TGTGCCAGCAGCTTGGGGACAGGGGGCGCTTCCCCCCTCCACTTT.

The chain is built from TRBV6-5 and TRBJ1-1; maybe TRBD1 (6 bases). Trimming shortened V by 6 bases and J by 5 bases, and 19 bases separated the two germline ends. The germline gives CDR1 MNHEY, CDR2 SVGAGI. The CDR3 extends over 15 amino acids. CDR3: CASRPRQGGGTEAFF. As DNA, the CDR3 is TGTGCCAGCAGACCCCGGCAGGGAGGGGGGACTGAAGCTTTCTTT.

DNA of the CDR3: TGTGCCAGCAGTTTCTGGGCGGGTAATGAAAAACTGTTTTTT. Translated, it gives CASSFWAGNEKLFF. This chain uses TRBV28 with TRBJ1-4; D not resolved. The germline V gene encodes CDR1 MDHEN and CDR2 SYDVKM. The CDR3 extends over 14 amino acids. Trimming took off 3 bases at V and 4 bases at J, with 9 bases between the two ends. Full variable domain (outside the CDR3, taken from reference TRBV28 and TRBJ1-4): DVKVTQSSRYLVKRTGEKVFLECVQDMDHENMFWYRQDPGLGLRLIYFSYDVKMKEKGDIPEGYSVSREKKERFSLILESASTNQTSMYLCASSFWAGNEKLFFGSGTQLSVL.

This clone was counted only a few times. The V gene is TRBV21-1, the J gene TRBJ1-3; no DNA check was done on the table's D call, TRBD1. TRBV21-1 is an annotated pseudogene. The CDR3 has 14 amino acids. CDR3 in amino acids: CARITGGCRNTIYF. CDR3 nucleotides: TGTGCCAGAATTACAGGGGGCTGCAGAAACACCATATATTTT.

This clone has more than one count but fewer than ten. The V and J genes are TRBV30 and TRBJ2-2; TRBD2 aligns across 9 bases. Unmatched junction bases numbered 9, after V lost 8 bases and J lost 8 bases. The CDR3 spans 13 residues. Germline CDR1 is GTSNPN and CDR2 is SVGIG (reference sequence). The CDR3 loop reads CAQHIAGVGELFF. The CDR3 DNA follows: TGTGCCCAACACATAGCGGGGGTGGGGGAGCTGTTTTTT.

The chain combines TRBV5-4 with TRBJ2-3; D gene unclear. The V gene's germline CDR1 is SGHNT and CDR2 YYREEE (reference sequence). The germline V and J ends were trimmed by 0 bases and 6 bases, with 11 bases remaining between them. The CDR3 sequence is 14 residues long. As DNA, the CDR3 is TGTGCCAGCAGCTTGGAAACCCTCGGTGATACGCAGTATTTT. It specifies CASSLETLGDTQYF.